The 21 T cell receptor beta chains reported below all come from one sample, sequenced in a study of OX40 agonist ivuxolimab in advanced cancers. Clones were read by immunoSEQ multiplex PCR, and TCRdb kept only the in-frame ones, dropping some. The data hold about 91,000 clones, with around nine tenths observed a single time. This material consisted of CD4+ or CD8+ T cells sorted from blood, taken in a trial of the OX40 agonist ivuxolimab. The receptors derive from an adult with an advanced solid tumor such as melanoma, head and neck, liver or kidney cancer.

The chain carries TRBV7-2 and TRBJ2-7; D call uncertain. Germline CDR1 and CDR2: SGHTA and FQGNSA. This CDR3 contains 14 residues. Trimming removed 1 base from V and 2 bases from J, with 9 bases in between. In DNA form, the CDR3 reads TGTGCCAGCAGCTTAGACTCGTACACCTACGAGCAGTACTTC. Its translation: CASSLDSYTYEQYF.

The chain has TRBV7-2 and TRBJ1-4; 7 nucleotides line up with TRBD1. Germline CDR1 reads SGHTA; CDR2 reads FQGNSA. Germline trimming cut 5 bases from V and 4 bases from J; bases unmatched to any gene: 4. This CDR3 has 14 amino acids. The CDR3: CASSLQGGNEKLFF. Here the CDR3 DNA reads TGTGCCAGCAGCCTCCAGGGGGGTAATGAAAAACTGTTTTTT. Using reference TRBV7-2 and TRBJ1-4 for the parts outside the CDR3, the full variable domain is GAGVSQSPSNKVTEKGKDVELRCDPISGHTALYWYRQSLGQGLEFLIYFQGNSAPDKSGLPSDRFSAERTGGSVSTLTIQRTQQEDSAVYLCASSLQGGNEKLFFGSGTQLSVL.

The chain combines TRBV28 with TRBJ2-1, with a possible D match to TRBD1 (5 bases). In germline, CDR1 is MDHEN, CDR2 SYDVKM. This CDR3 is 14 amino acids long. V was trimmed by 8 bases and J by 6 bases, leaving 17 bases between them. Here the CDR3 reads CASESPGQGNEQFF. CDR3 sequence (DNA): TGTGCCAGCGAATCTCCCGGGCAGGGCAATGAGCAGTTCTTC.

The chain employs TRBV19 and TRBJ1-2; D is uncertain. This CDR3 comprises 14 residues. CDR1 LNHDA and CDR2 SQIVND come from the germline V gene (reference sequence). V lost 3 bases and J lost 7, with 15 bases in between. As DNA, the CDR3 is TGTGCCAGTAGTATTGCCGGGATTAGGAGTGGCTACACCTTC. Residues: CASSIAGIRSGYTF.

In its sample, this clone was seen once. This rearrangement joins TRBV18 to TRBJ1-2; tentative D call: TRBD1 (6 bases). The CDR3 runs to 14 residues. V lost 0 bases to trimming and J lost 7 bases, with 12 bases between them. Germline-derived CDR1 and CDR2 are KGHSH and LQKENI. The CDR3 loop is CASSPPNRAGGYTF. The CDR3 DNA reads TGTGCCAGCTCACCACCAAACAGGGCTGGTGGCTACACCTTC.

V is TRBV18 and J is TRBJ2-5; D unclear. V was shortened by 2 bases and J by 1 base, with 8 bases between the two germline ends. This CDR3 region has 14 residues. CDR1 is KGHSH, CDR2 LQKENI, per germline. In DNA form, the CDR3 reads TGTGCCAGCTCACCAAGACACTCCCAAGAGACCCAGTACTTC. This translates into CASSPRHSQETQYF.

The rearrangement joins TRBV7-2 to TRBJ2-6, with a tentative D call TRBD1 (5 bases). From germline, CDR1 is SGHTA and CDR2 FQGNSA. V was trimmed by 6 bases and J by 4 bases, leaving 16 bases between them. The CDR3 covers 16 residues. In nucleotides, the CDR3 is TGTGCCAGCAGTCCCGAGCAGGGTAGCGGGGCCAACGTCCTGACTTTC. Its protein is CASSPEQGSGANVLTF.

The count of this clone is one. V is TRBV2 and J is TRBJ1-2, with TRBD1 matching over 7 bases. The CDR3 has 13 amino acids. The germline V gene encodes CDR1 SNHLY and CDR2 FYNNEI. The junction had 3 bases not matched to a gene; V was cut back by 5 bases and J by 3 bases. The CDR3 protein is CASSTGVHYGYTF. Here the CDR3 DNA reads TGTGCCAGCAGTACAGGGGTGCACTATGGCTACACCTTC.

The CDR3 sequence is CASSTTSGQGNEQFF. CDR3 DNA sequence: TGTGCCAGCAGTACCACTAGCGGCCAGGGCAATGAGCAGTTCTTC. The rearrangement uses TRBV6-5 and TRBJ2-1, with TRBD2 matching over 8 bases. Losses at the gene ends were 5 bases for V and 6 bases for J; bases not matched to a gene: 9. The germline CDR1 and CDR2 sequences are MNHEY and SVGAGI. This CDR3 is 15 amino acids long.

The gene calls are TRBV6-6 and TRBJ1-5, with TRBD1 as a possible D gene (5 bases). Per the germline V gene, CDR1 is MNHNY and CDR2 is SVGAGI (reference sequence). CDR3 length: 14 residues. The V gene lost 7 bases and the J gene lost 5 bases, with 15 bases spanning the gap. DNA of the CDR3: TGTGCCAGCACCCCCGGCGGGGGGGATCAGCCCCAGCATTTT. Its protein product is CASTPGGGDQPQHF.

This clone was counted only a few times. CDR3 sequence reads: CASSVGGTPKDEKLFF. CDR3 nucleotide sequence: TGTGCCAGCAGCGTAGGAGGGACACCAAAAGATGAAAAACTGTTTTTT. J is TRBJ1-4 and V is TRBV9, with a possible D match to TRBD1 (6 bases). There are 16 residues in the CDR3. V dropped 0 bases and J dropped 6 bases, with 15 bases sitting between them. The V gene's germline CDR1 is SGDLS and CDR2 YYNGEE.

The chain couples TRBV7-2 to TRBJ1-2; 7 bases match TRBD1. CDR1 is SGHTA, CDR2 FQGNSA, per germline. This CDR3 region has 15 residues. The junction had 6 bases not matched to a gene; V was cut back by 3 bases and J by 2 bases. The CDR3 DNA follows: TGTGCCAGCAGCTTCCCACAGGGGAAGAACTATGGCTACACCTTC. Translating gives CASSFPQGKNYGYTF.

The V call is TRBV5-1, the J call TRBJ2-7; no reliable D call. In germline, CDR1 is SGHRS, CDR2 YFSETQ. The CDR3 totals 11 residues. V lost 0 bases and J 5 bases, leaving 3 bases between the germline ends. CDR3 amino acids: CASSLEDEQYF. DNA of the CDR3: TGCGCCAGCAGCTTGGAGGACGAGCAGTACTTC.

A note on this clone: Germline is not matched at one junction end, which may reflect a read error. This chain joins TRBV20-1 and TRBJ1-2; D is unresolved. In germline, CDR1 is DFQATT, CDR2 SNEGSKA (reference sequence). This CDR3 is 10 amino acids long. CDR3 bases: TGCAGTGCTAGAGATTCACGAACCCTTTTC. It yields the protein CSARDSRTLF.

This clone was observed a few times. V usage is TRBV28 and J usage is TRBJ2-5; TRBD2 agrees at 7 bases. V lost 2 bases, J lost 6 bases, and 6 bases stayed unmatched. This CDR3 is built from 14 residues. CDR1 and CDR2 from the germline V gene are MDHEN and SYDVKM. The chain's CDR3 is CASSLVASGKTQYF. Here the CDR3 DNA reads TGTGCCAGCAGTTTAGTCGCTAGCGGAAAGACCCAGTACTTC. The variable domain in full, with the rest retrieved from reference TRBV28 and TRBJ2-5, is DVKVTQSSRYLVKRTGEKVFLECVQDMDHENMFWYRQDPGLGLRLIYFSYDVKMKEKGDIPEGYSVSREKKERFSLILESASTNQTSMYLCASSLVASGKTQYFGPGTRLLVL.

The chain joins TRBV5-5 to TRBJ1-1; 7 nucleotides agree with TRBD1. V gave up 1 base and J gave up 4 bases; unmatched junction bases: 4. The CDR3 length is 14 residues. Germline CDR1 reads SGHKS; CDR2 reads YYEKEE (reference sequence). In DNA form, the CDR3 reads TGTGCCAGCAGCTTGCAAGCAGGGGGCACTGAAGCTTTCTTT. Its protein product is CASSLQAGGTEAFF.

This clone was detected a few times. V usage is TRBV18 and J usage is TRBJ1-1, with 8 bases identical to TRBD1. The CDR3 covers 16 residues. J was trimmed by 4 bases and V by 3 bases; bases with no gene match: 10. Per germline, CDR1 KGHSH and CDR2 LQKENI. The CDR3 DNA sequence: TGTGCCAGCTCACCTCTCGACAGGGGATACCGCACTGAAGCTTTCTTT. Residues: CASSPLDRGYRTEAFF.

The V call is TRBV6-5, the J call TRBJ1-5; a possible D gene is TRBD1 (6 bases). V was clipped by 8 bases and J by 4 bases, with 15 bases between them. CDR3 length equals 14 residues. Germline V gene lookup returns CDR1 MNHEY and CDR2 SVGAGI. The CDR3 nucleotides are TGTGCCAGCCCAGGGGAGCGCTTTAATCAGCCCCAGCATTTT. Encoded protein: CASPGERFNQPQHF.

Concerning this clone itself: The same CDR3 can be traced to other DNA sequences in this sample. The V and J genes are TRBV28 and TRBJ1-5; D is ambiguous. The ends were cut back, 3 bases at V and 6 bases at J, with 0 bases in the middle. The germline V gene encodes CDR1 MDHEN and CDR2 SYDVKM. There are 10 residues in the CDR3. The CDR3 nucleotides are TGTGCCAGCAGTTTTCAGCCCCAGCATTTT. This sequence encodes CASSFQPQHF.

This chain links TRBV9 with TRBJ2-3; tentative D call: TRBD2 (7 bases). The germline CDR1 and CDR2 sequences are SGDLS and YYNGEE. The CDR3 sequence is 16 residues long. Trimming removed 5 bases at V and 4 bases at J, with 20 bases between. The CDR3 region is CASSSTGGREPDTQYF. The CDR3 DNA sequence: TGTGCCAGCAGTTCTACTGGGGGGCGGGAGCCAGATACGCAGTATTTT.

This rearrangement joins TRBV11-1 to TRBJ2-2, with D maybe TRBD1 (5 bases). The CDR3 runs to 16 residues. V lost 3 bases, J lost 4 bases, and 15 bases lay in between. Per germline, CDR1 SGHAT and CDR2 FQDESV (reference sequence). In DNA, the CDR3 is TGTGCCAGCAGCTTGGTGCGGCAGGGCAGCACCGGGGAGCTGTTTTTT. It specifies CASSLVRQGSTGELFF.